Sequencing of this T cell receptor beta chain was carried out in a study of T cell repertoires in cytomegalovirus infection. Study at large: Selection of CMV epitopes for the study included recently identified HLA-C-restricted and well-studied HLA-B-restricted ones. From public TCR beta signatures came an indication of both CMV infection and matching HLA type.

The sample holds many counts of this clonotype. Its specificity is not known. The CDR3 has 14 residues. Trimming took off 2 bases at V and 3 bases at J, with 8 bases between the two ends. Germline V gene data show CDR1 as SGHTA and CDR2 as FQGNSA. Using its own MiXCR run on the reads, TCRdb lists one record per CDR3 protein. This sample yields some 590,000 distinct CDR3 sequences, of which 40% are seen a single time; about half belongs to the top ten. This TCR was sampled from a human donor in good health (CMV status not recorded). Some clones in this sample may be carry-over from other donors' samples. The material was cultured PBMCs, obtained from culture after CMV antigen stimulation. The chain employs TRBV7-2 and TRBJ1-5; D not certain. CDR3 sequence reads: CASSLPGFNQPQHF. The CDR3 coding sequence is TGTGCCAGCAGCTTACCGGGGTTCAATCAGCCCCAGCATTTT.